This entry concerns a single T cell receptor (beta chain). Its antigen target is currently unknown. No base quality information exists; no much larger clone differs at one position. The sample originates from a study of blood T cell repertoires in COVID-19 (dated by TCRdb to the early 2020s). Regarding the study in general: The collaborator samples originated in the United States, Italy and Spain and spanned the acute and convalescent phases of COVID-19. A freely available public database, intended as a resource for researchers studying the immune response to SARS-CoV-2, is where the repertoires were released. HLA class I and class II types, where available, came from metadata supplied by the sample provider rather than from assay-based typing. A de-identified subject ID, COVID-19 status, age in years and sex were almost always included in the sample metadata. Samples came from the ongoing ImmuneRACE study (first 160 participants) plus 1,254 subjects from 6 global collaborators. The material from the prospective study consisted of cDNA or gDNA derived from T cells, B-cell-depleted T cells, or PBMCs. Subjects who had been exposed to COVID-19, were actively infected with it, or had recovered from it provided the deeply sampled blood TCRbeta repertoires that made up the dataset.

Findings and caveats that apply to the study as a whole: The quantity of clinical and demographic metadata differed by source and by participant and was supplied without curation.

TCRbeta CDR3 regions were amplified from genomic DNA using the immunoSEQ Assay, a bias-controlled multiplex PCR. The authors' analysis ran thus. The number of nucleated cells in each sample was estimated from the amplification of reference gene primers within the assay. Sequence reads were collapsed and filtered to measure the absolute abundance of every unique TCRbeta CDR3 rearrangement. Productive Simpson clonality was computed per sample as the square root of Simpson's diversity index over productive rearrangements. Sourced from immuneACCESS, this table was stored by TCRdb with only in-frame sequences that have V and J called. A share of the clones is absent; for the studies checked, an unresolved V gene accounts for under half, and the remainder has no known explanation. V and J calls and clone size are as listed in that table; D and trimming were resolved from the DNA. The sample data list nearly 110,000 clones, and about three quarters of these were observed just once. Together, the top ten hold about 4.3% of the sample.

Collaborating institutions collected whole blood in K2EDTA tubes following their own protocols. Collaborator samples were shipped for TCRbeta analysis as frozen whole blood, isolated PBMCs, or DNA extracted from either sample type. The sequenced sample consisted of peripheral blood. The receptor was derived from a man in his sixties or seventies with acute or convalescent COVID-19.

The DNA sequence is given as TGTGCCAGTAGTCCCCCCCGACAGGGTATTTCCTACAATGAGCAGTTCTTC. Translated, it gives CASSPPRQGISYNEQFF. The sequence is built from TRBV19 and TRBJ2-1, with 7 middle bases fitting TRBD1. V is cut back by 5 bases and J by 1 base, with 11 bases in the junction unmatched. Per the germline V gene (reference sequence), LNHDA is the CDR1 and SQIVND is the CDR2. The CDR3 runs 17 residues from the cysteine to the phenylalanine. The DNA shown is the 51-base CDR3, in frame from base 1.